This T cell receptor (beta chain) was retrieved from a study of blood T cell repertoires in COVID-19. Across the study: Samples of COVID-19 (acute and convalescent) were obtained from the United States, Italy and Spain.

The repertoire was sequenced with immunoSEQ multiplex PCR; TCRdb's copy has only in-frame clones and lacks some. The table has approximately 230,000 clones, about 91% seen once; the top ten hold 1.3% to 1.5%. Trimming pared 0 bases from V and 6 bases from J, leaving 9 bases between. The CDR3 runs to 15 residues. Germline CDR1 is LGHDT and CDR2 is YNNKEL (reference sequence). The chain carries TRBV3-1 (or the pseudogene TRBV3-2) and TRBJ1-6; D possibly corresponds to TRBD1 (5 bases). The TCR sequence derives from a man at least 80 years old with acute or convalescent COVID-19. The sequenced material came from peripheral blood. CDR3 residues: CASSQEKQVNSPLHF. Written as DNA, the CDR3 is TGTGCCAGCAGCCAAGAGAAACAGGTTAATTCACCCCTCCACTTT.